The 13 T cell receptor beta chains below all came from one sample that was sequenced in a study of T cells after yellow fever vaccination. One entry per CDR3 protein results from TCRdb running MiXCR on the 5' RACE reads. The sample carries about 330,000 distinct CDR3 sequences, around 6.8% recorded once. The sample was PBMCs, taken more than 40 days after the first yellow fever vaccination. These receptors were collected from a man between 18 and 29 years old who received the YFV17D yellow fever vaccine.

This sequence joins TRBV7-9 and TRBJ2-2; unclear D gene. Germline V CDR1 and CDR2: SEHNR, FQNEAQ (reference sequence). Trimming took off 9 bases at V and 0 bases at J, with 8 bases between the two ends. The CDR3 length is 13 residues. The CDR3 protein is CASQTSNTGELFF. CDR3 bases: TGTGCCAGTCAAACTTCGAACACCGGGGAGCTGTTTTTT.

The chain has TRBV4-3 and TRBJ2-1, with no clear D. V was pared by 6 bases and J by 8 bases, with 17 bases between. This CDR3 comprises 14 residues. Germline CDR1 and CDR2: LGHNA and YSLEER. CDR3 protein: CASSRELVVDEQFF. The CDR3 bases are TGCGCCAGCAGTCGCGAGCTCGTCGTGGATGAGCAGTTCTTC.

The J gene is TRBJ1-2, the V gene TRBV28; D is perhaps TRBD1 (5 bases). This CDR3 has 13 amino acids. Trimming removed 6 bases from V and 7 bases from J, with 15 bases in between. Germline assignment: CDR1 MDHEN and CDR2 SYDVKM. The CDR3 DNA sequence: TGTGCCAGCAGATCCGGGACCGAGGGTGGCTACACCTTC. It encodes CASRSGTEGGYTF.

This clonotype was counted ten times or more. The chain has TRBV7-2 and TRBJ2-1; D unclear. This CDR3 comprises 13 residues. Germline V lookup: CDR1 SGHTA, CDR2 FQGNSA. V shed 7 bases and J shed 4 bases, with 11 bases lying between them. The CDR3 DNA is TGTGCCAGCACCGCCGGCCGTTACAATGAGCAGTTCTTC. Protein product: CASTAGRYNEQFF.

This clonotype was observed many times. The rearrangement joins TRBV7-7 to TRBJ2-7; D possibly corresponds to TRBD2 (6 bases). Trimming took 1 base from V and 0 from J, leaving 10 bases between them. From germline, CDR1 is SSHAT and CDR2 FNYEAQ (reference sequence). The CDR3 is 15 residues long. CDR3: CASSLGDSSSYEQYF. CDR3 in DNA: TGTGCCAGCAGCTTAGGGGACTCGAGCTCCTACGAGCAGTACTTC.

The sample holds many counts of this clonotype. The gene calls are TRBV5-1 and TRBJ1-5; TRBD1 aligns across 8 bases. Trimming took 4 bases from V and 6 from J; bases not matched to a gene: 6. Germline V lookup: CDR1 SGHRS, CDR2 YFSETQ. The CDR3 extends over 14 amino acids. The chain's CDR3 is CASSPTGDGQPQHF. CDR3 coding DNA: TGCGCCAGCAGCCCGACAGGGGACGGTCAGCCCCAGCATTTT.

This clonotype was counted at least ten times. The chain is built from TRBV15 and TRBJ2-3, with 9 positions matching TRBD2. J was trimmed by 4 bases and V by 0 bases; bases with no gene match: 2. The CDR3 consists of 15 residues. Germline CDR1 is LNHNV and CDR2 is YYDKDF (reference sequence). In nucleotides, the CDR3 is TGTGCCACCAGCAGAGAGCGGGGGGGCCCAGATACGCAGTATTTT. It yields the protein CATSRERGGPDTQYF.

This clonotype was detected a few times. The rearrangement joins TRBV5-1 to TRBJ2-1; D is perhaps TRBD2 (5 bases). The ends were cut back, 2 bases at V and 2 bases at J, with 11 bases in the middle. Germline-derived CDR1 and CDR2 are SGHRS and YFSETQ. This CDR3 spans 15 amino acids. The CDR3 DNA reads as TGCGCCAGCAGCTTACGGTCGGGGACCTACAATGAGCAGTTCTTC. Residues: CASSLRSGTYNEQFF.

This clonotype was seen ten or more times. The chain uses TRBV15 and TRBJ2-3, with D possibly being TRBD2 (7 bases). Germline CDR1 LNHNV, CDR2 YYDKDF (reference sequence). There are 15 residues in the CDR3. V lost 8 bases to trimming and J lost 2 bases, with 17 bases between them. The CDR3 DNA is TGTGCCACCGAGGGGGGGGCGTCCTTCACAGATACGCAGTATTTT. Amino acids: CATEGGASFTDTQYF.

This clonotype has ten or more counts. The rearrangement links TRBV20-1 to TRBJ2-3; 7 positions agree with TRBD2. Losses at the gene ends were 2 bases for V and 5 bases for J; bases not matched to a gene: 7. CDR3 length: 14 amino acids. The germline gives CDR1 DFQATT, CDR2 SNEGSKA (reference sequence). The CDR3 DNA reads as TGCAGTGCTAGATATGCGGGGGTGGGAGATACGCAGTATTTT. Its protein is CSARYAGVGDTQYF.

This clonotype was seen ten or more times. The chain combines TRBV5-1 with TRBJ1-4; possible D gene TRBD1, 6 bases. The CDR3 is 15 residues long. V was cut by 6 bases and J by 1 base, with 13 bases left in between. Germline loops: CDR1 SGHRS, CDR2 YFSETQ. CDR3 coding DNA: TGCGCCAGCACTCCGGGGGCCCGAACTAATGAAAAACTGTTTTTT. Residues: CASTPGARTNEKLFF. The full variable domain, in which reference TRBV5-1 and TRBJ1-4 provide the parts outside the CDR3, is KAGVTQTPRYLIKTRGQQVTLSCSPISGHRSVSWYQQTPGQGLQFLFEYFSETQRNKGNFPGRFSGRQFSNSRSEMNVSTLELGDSALYLCASTPGARTNEKLFFGSGTQLSVL.

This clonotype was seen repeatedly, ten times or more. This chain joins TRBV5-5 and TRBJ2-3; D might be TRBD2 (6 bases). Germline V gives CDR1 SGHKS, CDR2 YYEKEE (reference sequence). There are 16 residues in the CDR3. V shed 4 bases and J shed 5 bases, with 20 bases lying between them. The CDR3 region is CASSPGTVLMQDTQYF. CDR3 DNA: TGTGCCAGCAGCCCAGGGACTGTTCTCATGCAAGATACGCAGTATTTT.

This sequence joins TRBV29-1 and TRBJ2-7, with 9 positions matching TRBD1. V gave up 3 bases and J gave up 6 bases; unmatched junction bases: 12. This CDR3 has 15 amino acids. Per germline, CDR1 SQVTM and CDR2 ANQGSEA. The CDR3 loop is CSVERRDRVVAEQYF. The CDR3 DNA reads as TGCAGCGTTGAGAGGCGGGACAGGGTAGTTGCCGAGCAGTACTTC.